This TCR beta chain was found in a study of T cell changes during pregnancy in multiple sclerosis. The table came from immunoSEQ multiplex PCR; TCRdb's copy has only in-frame clones and leaves some out. This sample has almost 40,000 clones; over 80% occur once, and the top ten carry roughly 0.38%. The ends lost 0 bases at V and 3 bases at J; junction bases unmatched: 10. Per the germline V gene, CDR1 is LNHNV and CDR2 is YYDKDF (reference sequence). This CDR3 region has 17 residues. This chain links TRBV15 with TRBJ2-5, with TRBD2 identical over 7 bases. The TCR sequence derives from a female donor in good health, enrolled as a control in a pregnancy study. Specimen: CD4+ T cells from peripheral blood mononuclear cells, collected in the third trimester of pregnancy. The chain's CDR3 is CATSRDQISLAEETQYF. The CDR3 DNA follows: TGTGCCACCAGCAGAGATCAAATATCGCTAGCGGAAGAGACCCAGTACTTC.